Listed here are 12 T cell receptor beta chains from one sample, sequenced in a study of blood T cell repertoires in COVID-19. Measured with immunoSEQ multiplex PCR; TCRdb has only the in-frame clones, and not every one. Of a few hundred thousand clones detected, roughly 86% appear once; the ten largest clones hold under 2.5%. Sequenced sample: peripheral blood. The origin of the receptors is a woman between 50 and 59 years old with acute or convalescent COVID-19.

V is TRBV4-2 and J is TRBJ2-2; 13 bases agree with TRBD2. Germline V gene data show CDR1 as LGHNA and CDR2 as YNFKEQ. This CDR3 comprises 16 residues. The V and J ends lost 4 bases and 8 bases, in that order; junction bases with no gene match: 7. CDR3 sequence (DNA): TGTGCCAGCAGCCCCGGACTAGCGGGAGCATCTGGGGAGCTGTTTTTT. This gives the protein CASSPGLAGASGELFF.

The rearrangement joins TRBV6-2 or TRBV6-3 to TRBJ1-1, with a tentative D call TRBD1 (5 bases). CDR3 length equals 16 residues. V was shortened by 5 bases and J by 1 base, with 17 bases between the two germline ends. Looked up from germline, CDR1 is MNHEY and CDR2 is SVGEGT. The CDR3 coding sequence is TGTGCCAGCAGTACGACCCCGACAGTAACGAACACTGAAGCTTTCTTT. Translating gives CASSTTPTVTNTEAFF.

The chain has TRBV28 and TRBJ2-3; 8 bases align to TRBD2. V gave up 4 bases and J gave up 4 bases; unmatched junction bases: 4. Germline lookup yields CDR1 MDHEN and CDR2 SYDVKM. The CDR3 loop spans 14 amino acids. CDR3 sequence: CASSSGGAADTQYF. For the CDR3, the DNA is TGTGCCAGCAGTTCGGGAGGGGCGGCAGATACGCAGTATTTT.

The rearrangement joins TRBV10-3 to TRBJ2-1; 10 nucleotides agree with TRBD2. The CDR3 covers 16 residues. V dropped 6 bases and J dropped 2; count of bases not matched to a gene: 7. Germline CDR1 is ENHRY and CDR2 is SYGVKD. CDR3 in amino acids: CAIRKGLASAYNEQFF. The CDR3 DNA is TGTGCCATCAGGAAGGGACTAGCGTCTGCCTACAATGAGCAGTTCTTC.

The CDR3 DNA reads TGTGCCAGCAGTTACAGGACGGACAGGGTGGCTTTCTTT. Protein sequence: CASSYRTDRVAFF. V and J are TRBV6-2 or TRBV6-3 and TRBJ1-1; 8 bases fit TRBD1. Looked up from germline, CDR1 is MNHEY and CDR2 is SVGEGT. CDR3 size: 13 residues. V dropped 2 bases and J dropped 11; count of bases not matched to a gene: 7.

The chain carries TRBV19 and TRBJ2-1; 8 bases are a match to TRBD2. The V segment lost 3 bases and the J segment 5 bases; nucleotides outside the gene matches: 6. Germline lookup yields CDR1 LNHDA and CDR2 SQIVND (reference sequence). This CDR3 comprises 15 residues. This CDR3 reads CASSMYGTRDNEQFF. The CDR3 DNA is TGTGCCAGTAGTATGTACGGGACTAGAGACAATGAGCAGTTCTTC.

This chain joins TRBV14 and TRBJ2-1, with 10 bases identical to TRBD2. Germline trimming cut 4 bases from V and 2 bases from J; bases unmatched to any gene: 2. The CDR3 consists of 15 residues. The germline gives CDR1 SGHDN, CDR2 FVKESK. The CDR3, as DNA: TGTGCCAGCAGCCTTAGCGGGAGGCCCTACAATGAGCAGTTCTTC. It encodes CASSLSGRPYNEQFF.

Written as DNA, the CDR3 is TGTGCCTGGAGTGTAGGGAGATCTGGAAACACCATATATTTT. It encodes CAWSVGRSGNTIYF. The chain employs TRBV30 and TRBJ1-3, with no clear D. With 0 bases removed from V and 1 base from J, the gap between germline ends came to 7 bases. The length of the CDR3 is 14 residues. Germline loops: CDR1 GTSNPN, CDR2 SVGIG (reference sequence).

The chain is built from TRBV18 and TRBJ1-5; possibly TRBD1 for D (5 bases). With 3 bases removed from V and 1 base from J, the gap between germline ends came to 13 bases. Germline-derived CDR1 and CDR2 are KGHSH and LQKENI. The CDR3 has 16 amino acids. In DNA form, the CDR3 reads TGTGCCAGCTCACCCCCCCCAGGGTTGAGCAATCAGCCCCAGCATTTT. Translated, it gives CASSPPPGLSNQPQHF.

The chain uses TRBV7-2 and TRBJ2-3; TRBD2 agrees at 7 bases. The V segment lost 5 bases and the J segment 6 bases; nucleotides outside the gene matches: 2. Germline assignment: CDR1 SGHTA and CDR2 FQGNSA. This CDR3 has 12 residues. The CDR3 sequence is CASSPGRDTQYF. The CDR3 bases are TGTGCCAGCAGCCCCGGGAGGGATACGCAGTATTTT. The whole variable domain, filled in from reference TRBV7-2 and TRBJ2-3, reads GAGVSQSPSNKVTEKGKDVELRCDPISGHTALYWYRQSLGQGLEFLIYFQGNSAPDKSGLPSDRFSAERTGGSVSTLTIQRTQQEDSAVYLCASSPGRDTQYFGPGTRLTVL.

V gene TRBV19 combines with J gene TRBJ1-1, with D possibly TRBD1 on 6 matching bases. Germline-derived CDR1 and CDR2 are LNHDA and SQIVND (reference sequence). V gave up 1 base and J gave up 4 bases, with 13 bases separating them. CDR3 length equals 15 residues. CDR3 in DNA: TGTGCCAGTAGTATAGTTCGGGGGGCGAGCACTGAAGCTTTCTTT. Translation gives CASSIVRGASTEAFF.

The chain has TRBV7-2 and TRBJ1-6; TRBD1 agrees at 7 bases. J gave up 7 bases and V 2 bases, and 5 bases lay outside the gene matches. CDR1 SGHTA and CDR2 FQGNSA come from the germline V gene. The CDR3 extends over 15 amino acids. This CDR3 is CASSLLQGGNSPLHF. DNA for the CDR3: TGTGCCAGCAGCTTACTTCAGGGGGGCAATTCACCCCTCCACTTT.